This T cell receptor (beta chain) originates from a study of blood T cell repertoires in COVID-19. Here immunoSEQ multiplex PCR was the method, and the copy in TCRdb shows in-frame clones only, minus some. The repertoire includes fewer than 350,000 clones, approximately 84% of them detected once, and about 1.9% sits in the top ten. The J segment lost 1 base and the V segment lost 5 bases, leaving 9 bases of the junction unmatched. This CDR3 contains 16 residues. The germline V gene encodes CDR1 MGHRA and CDR2 YSYEKL. The chain carries TRBV4-1 and TRBJ1-2; TRBD1 matches at 8 bases. Sequenced material: peripheral blood. The TCR comes from a woman in her 30s who had recovered from COVID-19. CDR3 region: CASSLPRQGSNYGYTF. The CDR3 region has the DNA TGCGCCAGCAGCTTACCCCGACAGGGGAGTAACTATGGCTACACCTTC.